What follows describes a single T cell receptor beta chain. Which antigen it targets is not known. No much larger clone exists at a distance of one base, and base qualities are not known. This sample stems from a study of CD8+ T cells in alopecia areata listed by TCRdb under 2018. Describing the broader study: High-throughput TCRbeta sequencing was used to examine T cell clonal expansion in alopecia areata in both the C3H/HeJ mouse model and human patients. On the human side, TCRbeta sequencing was run on scalp tissue and on sorted CD4+ and CD8+ peripheral blood T cells from healthy controls and from alopecia areata patients with either patchy or totalis/universalis disease. Clonality in the scalp was compared among normal scalp (n=4), patchy alopecia areata scalp (n=8), and alopecia totalis/universalis scalp (n=8). RNA came from the PAXgene miRNA kit for fixed scalp, the miRNeasy kit for PBMCs, and the RNeasy kit for mouse skin. immunoSEQ multiplex PCR using 35 Vbeta forward primers and 13 Jbeta reverse primers was used to amplify TCRbeta CDR3 regions. General study outcomes and caveats: Unlike mouse skin, where gammadelta T cells dominate, normal human skin contains resident alphabeta T cells that get sequenced too, which complicates analysis of the scalp TCR repertoire. Compared with normal scalp, lesional scalp had higher clonality and more expanded CD8+ clones, particularly in alopecia totalis/universalis, a pattern that suggests antigenic drive. Compared with mice, TCR sequences shared between patients were less clear, possibly partly because of HLA diversity across the patient population.

Via the germline V gene, CDR1 is SGHAT and CDR2 FQNNGV. There are 13 amino acids in the CDR3, from cysteine to phenylalanine inclusive. The kept DNA is CDR3 alone, 39 bases in frame from the first base. The junction carries 17 bases between V and J, which are trimmed by 11 bases and 5 bases respectively. The protocol used for the library was the immunoSEQ multiplex PCR assay. To provide template for TCR sequencing, every sample had RNA extracted and reverse transcribed into cDNA. SuperScript III was used for first-strand cDNA synthesis, primed with a 2:1 mix of oligo-dT and random hexamers. A synthetic immune receptor repertoire was used to gauge amplification bias, and whatever bias remained was removed computationally. The authors' pipeline ran thus. After raw reads were preprocessed to remove errors, the CDR3 was defined following IMGT conventions as running from the conserved cysteine to phenylalanine. Clonality was calculated as 1 minus Shannon entropy normalized by log2 of the number of productive unique TCRs. Whether scalp clones were CD4 or CD8 was inferred by matching scalp TCRbeta sequences against CD4 and CD8 repertoires sorted from blood. What TCRdb holds here is the immuneACCESS table cut down to in-frame rearrangements. Part of the clones is not present; checked against another copy, under half of the missing clones reflect an unresolved V gene, and the others are unexplained. V, J and clone size reflect that table, while D and trimming were determined from the DNA. Present in this sample are about 200,000 clones, more than 50% of which were seen just once. The top ten clonotypes cover roughly 5.3% of the sample.

After PBMCs were isolated by density centrifugation and stained for CD3, CD4 and CD8, a FACSAria was used to sort CD4+ and CD8+ T cells. Unaffected controls provided scalp biopsies and blood samples. Sequencing was carried out using CD8+ T cells sorted from blood. This receptor was taken from a human donor in good health. Recombination linked TRBV11-2 to TRBJ2-3; the D gene is perhaps TRBD2, from 7 matching bases. The CDR3 region reads CAGRGAGGDTQYF. The DNA reads as follows: TGTGCCGGTCGGGGGGCGGGCGGAGATACGCAGTATTTT.